Below, one T cell receptor (beta chain) is given with its context. The source of the sample is a study of blood T cell repertoires in COVID-19. Turning to the study itself: From the United States, Italy and Spain came samples of acute and convalescent COVID-19. The cDNA or gDNA used as material had been derived from T cells, B-cell-depleted T cells, or PBMCs.

Trimming stripped 3 bases from V and 8 bases from J, with 17 bases between. This CDR3 is 15 amino acids long. CDR1 and CDR2 (germline): SGHRS, YFSETQ. Source study methods: Nucleated cell number was recorded as an estimate derived from reference gene primer amplification. The assay was immunoSEQ multiplex PCR, and TCRdb's table has in-frame clones only and misses some. The DNA was the basis for D and trimming; V, J and clone size are from that table. Found here are 650,000 to 800,000 clones, 80% to 90% of them singletons; the top ten hold over 0.2%. The chain uses TRBV5-1 and TRBJ1-4; tentatively, D is TRBD1 (6 bases). The sample taken for sequencing was peripheral blood. The TCR originated in a woman aged 18-30 years with acute or convalescent COVID-19. Written as DNA, the CDR3 is TGCGCCAGCAGCTATTCAGGGGCCCCGGGGGAAAAACTGTTTTTT. It is translated as CASSYSGAPGEKLFF.